Shown below are 29 T cell receptor beta chains from a single sample sequenced in a study of blood T cell repertoires in COVID-19. The protocol was immunoSEQ multiplex PCR, while the TCRdb copy is restricted to in-frame clones and leaves out a portion. This table holds roughly 250,000 clones, around 87% found once. Source material: peripheral blood. These TCRs come from a woman aged 50 to 60 with acute or convalescent COVID-19.

V is TRBV28 and J is TRBJ2-7; 10 nucleotides match TRBD2. Germline loops: CDR1 MDHEN, CDR2 SYDVKM. The CDR3 consists of 17 residues. J gave up 4 bases and V 3 bases, and 12 bases lay outside the gene matches. CDR3 DNA sequence: TGTGCCAGCAGTTTTCGGAGCGGGAGGGCCTTCGTGTACGAGCAGTACTTC. It specifies CASSFRSGRAFVYEQYF.

The chain recombines TRBV7-3 with TRBJ1-1; TRBD1 aligns across 9 bases. The length of the CDR3 is 13 residues. CDR1 is SGHTA and CDR2 is FQGTGA in the germline V gene. V was clipped by 4 bases and J by 7 bases; unmatched bases: 4. The CDR3 coding sequence is TGTGCCAGCAGCTCTAAGACAGGGGGTGAAGCTTTCTTT. Amino acid sequence: CASSSKTGGEAFF.

J is TRBJ2-1 and V is TRBV2; 10 bases agree with TRBD2. With 7 bases clipped from V and 5 bases from J, the junction kept 8 bases outside the gene matches. The CDR3 contains 15 residues. Germline loops: CDR1 SNHLY, CDR2 FYNNEI. The CDR3 DNA is TGTGCCAGCACCCCGGGACTAGCGATCGACAATGAGCAGTTCTTC. Its protein is CASTPGLAIDNEQFF.

The rearrangement links TRBV7-9 to TRBJ2-7; D is unclear. CDR1 and CDR2 (germline): SEHNR, FQNEAQ (reference sequence). The CDR3 has 11 residues. With 2 bases removed from V and 5 bases from J, the gap between germline ends came to 4 bases. This CDR3 is CASSLTNEQYF. Here the CDR3 DNA reads TGTGCCAGCAGCTTAACAAACGAGCAGTACTTC.

The chain joins TRBV6-5 to TRBJ1-2, with a tentative D call TRBD1 (5 bases). The CDR3 is made up of 13 amino acids. The germline V gene has CDR1 MNHEY and CDR2 SVGAGI. The V gene lost 6 bases and the J gene lost 0 bases, with 8 bases spanning the gap. CDR3 loop: CASRVQANYGYTF. The CDR3 bases are TGTGCCAGCAGGGTACAGGCTAACTATGGCTACACCTTC.

This chain links TRBV6-4 with TRBJ1-2, with D perhaps TRBD1 (5 bases). CDR3 size: 13 residues. Germline lookup yields CDR1 MRHNA and CDR2 SNTAGT. The V end lost 2 bases, the J end lost 8 bases, and 12 bases lay between the germline ends. The CDR3 region is CASSDAGLVGYTF. The CDR3 DNA reads TGTGCCAGCAGTGACGCAGGGCTGGTGGGCTACACCTTC.

The CDR3 is CASSPRDGETQYF. The CDR3 coding sequence is TGTGCCAGCAGCCCGAGAGACGGGGAGACCCAGTACTTC. The rearrangement links TRBV6-4 to TRBJ2-5; D gene unclear. The CDR3 is 13 residues long. From germline, CDR1 is MRHNA and CDR2 SNTAGT. Trimming pared 6 bases from V and 5 bases from J, leaving 13 bases between.

With respect to this clone: In the same sample, other DNA sequences code for this CDR3. The rearrangement links TRBV6-2 or TRBV6-3 to TRBJ1-5; possibly TRBD1 for D (5 bases). From germline, CDR1 is MNHEY and CDR2 SVGEGT. The CDR3 contains 15 residues. V was pared by 2 bases and J by 0 bases, with 8 bases between. For the CDR3, the DNA is TGTGCCAGCAGTTACGCGGGACCTAGCAATCAGCCCCAGCATTTT. This codes for CASSYAGPSNQPQHF.

V gene TRBV5-1 combines with J gene TRBJ1-5; D possibly corresponds to TRBD1 (5 bases). Germline CDR1 is SGHRS and CDR2 is YFSETQ. V was pared by 4 bases and J by 0 bases, with 20 bases between. CDR3 length equals 18 residues. CDR3 sequence reads: CASSPSHLARVSNQPQHF. As DNA, the CDR3 is TGCGCCAGCAGCCCGTCCCACTTGGCCAGGGTTAGCAATCAGCCCCAGCATTTT.

The J gene is TRBJ2-1, the V gene TRBV4-1; TRBD2 agrees at 9 bases. The germline gives CDR1 MGHRA, CDR2 YSYEKL. After removal of 6 bases from V and 2 bases from J, the junction contained 8 bases not matched to a gene. The CDR3 consists of 16 residues. The CDR3 loop is CASSQNLAGAYNEQFF. The CDR3 DNA reads as TGCGCCAGCAGTCAGAACTTAGCGGGAGCCTACAATGAGCAGTTCTTC.

J is TRBJ1-1 and V is TRBV29-1; D remains ambiguous. V lost 1 base to trimming and J lost 6 bases, with 9 bases between them. The germline CDR1 and CDR2 sequences are SQVTM and ANQGSEA. This CDR3 has 12 amino acids. The DNA for the CDR3 is TGCAGCGTTGAAGGATATAGAGCTGAAGCTTTCTTT. It yields the protein CSVEGYRAEAFF.

As concerns this clone: Additional DNA sequences in this sample encode the identical CDR3. The CDR3 DNA reads TGTGCCAGCCGACAGGGGGGATACGAGCAGTACTTC. As protein: CASRQGGYEQYF. The chain links TRBV28 to TRBJ2-7, with 9 bases aligning to TRBD1. Trimming cost V 8 bases and J 4 bases; bases outside gene matches: 3. Germline CDR1 reads MDHEN; CDR2 reads SYDVKM. The CDR3 has 12 residues.

The chain has TRBV5-1 and TRBJ2-7; 9 bases fit TRBD1. Germline V gene lookup returns CDR1 SGHRS and CDR2 YFSETQ. The CDR3 is made up of 14 amino acids. The J segment lost 3 bases and the V segment lost 1 base, leaving 2 bases of the junction unmatched. The CDR3 DNA is TGCGCCAGCAGCTTGAACAGGGGGCTCTACGAGCAGTACTTC. Its protein is CASSLNRGLYEQYF.

This sequence joins TRBV7-8 and TRBJ2-7; no firm D call. V lost 4 bases and J 6 bases, leaving 10 bases between the germline ends. Per germline, CDR1 SGHVS and CDR2 FQNEAQ. CDR3 length equals 12 residues. CDR3 nucleotides: TGTGCCAGCAGCTCAATAGCATTCGAGCAGTACTTC. It encodes CASSSIAFEQYF.

The rearrangement joins TRBV4-1 to TRBJ1-6; TRBD1 matches 8 bases. The CDR3 contains 15 residues. Germline CDR1 is MGHRA and CDR2 is YSYEKL. V trimming: 3 bases; J trimming: 8 bases; junction bases outside the gene matches: 6. The CDR3 loop is CASSHPRGLDSPLHF. As DNA, the CDR3 is TGCGCCAGCAGCCATCCCAGGGGGCTGGATTCACCCCTCCACTTT.

CDR3 coding DNA: TGTGCCAGCGGACTAGCGGGAGCTACCTACAATGAGCAGTTCTTC. Translation: CASGLAGATYNEQFF. V and J are TRBV3-1 (or the pseudogene TRBV3-2) and TRBJ2-1; 13 bases map to TRBD2. The length of the CDR3 is 15 residues. After removal of 8 bases from V and 2 bases from J, the junction contained 3 bases not matched to a gene. The V gene's germline CDR1 is LGHDT and CDR2 YNNKEL (reference sequence).

The rearrangement joins TRBV30 to TRBJ1-4, with 7 bases identical to TRBD1. With 2 bases clipped from V and 0 bases from J, the junction kept 9 bases outside the gene matches. Germline loops: CDR1 GTSNPN, CDR2 SVGIG (reference sequence). The CDR3 spans 17 residues. CDR3: CAWSSKRQGATNEKLFF. The CDR3 DNA reads as TGTGCCTGGAGTTCCAAAAGACAGGGCGCAACTAATGAAAAACTGTTTTTT.

This chain uses TRBV7-9 with TRBJ1-1; D is unclear. Germline values: CDR1 SEHNR, CDR2 FQNEAQ (reference sequence). The CDR3 is 14 amino acids. Trimming removed 2 bases at V and 0 bases at J, with 7 bases between. The CDR3 bases are TGTGCCAGCAGCTTACTAGGAATGAACACTGAAGCTTTCTTT. It is translated as CASSLLGMNTEAFF.

On this clone: Other DNA sequences in the sample encode the same CDR3. This chain connects TRBV18 to TRBJ2-2; maybe TRBD1 (7 bases). The CDR3 extends over 15 amino acids. Trimming cost V 1 base and J 5 bases, with 11 bases left between them. CDR1 is KGHSH and CDR2 is LQKENI in the germline V gene. CDR3: CASSPLQGRTGELFF. CDR3 coding DNA: TGTGCCAGCTCACCACTACAGGGGAGGACCGGGGAGCTGTTTTTT.

This clone was seen just once. V gene TRBV10-3 combines with J gene TRBJ1-4; D is unresolved. The CDR3 extends over 13 amino acids. The V and J ends lost 4 bases and 0 bases respectively, with 3 bases between them. Per germline, CDR1 ENHRY and CDR2 SYGVKD. CDR3 DNA: TGTGCCATCAGTGGCGCAACTAATGAAAAACTGTTTTTT. Translated, it gives CAISGATNEKLFF.

The chain combines TRBV7-2 with TRBJ2-1; the D gene is possibly TRBD2 (6 bases). The CDR3 runs 15 residues. V was clipped by 2 bases and J by 4 bases, with 12 bases between them. Germline CDR1 reads SGHTA; CDR2 reads FQGNSA. CDR3 coding DNA: TGTGCCAGCAGCTTAATAGCTAGCGAGTACAATGAGCAGTTCTTC. The encoded protein is CASSLIASEYNEQFF.

The chain is built from TRBV27 and TRBJ2-7, with 7 bases aligning to TRBD1. Germline CDR1 MNHEY, CDR2 SMNVEV (reference sequence). The junction had 4 bases not matched to a gene; V was cut back by 3 bases and J by 2 bases. This CDR3 spans 14 amino acids. CDR3 loop: CASSFDGQAYEQYF. In nucleotides, the CDR3 is TGTGCCAGCAGTTTCGACGGACAGGCCTACGAGCAGTACTTC.

The CDR3 DNA reads as TGCAGTGTTACAAATTCTCATGGCTACACCTTC. Translated: CSVTNSHGYTF. The rearrangement uses TRBV20-1 and TRBJ1-2, with D unresolved. Between the trimmed V and J ends, which lost 7 bases and 6 bases, there was a span of 12 bases. This CDR3 has 11 amino acids. Germline CDR1 DFQATT, CDR2 SNEGSKA (reference sequence).

The V gene is TRBV6-5, the J gene TRBJ1-2; D gene unclear. With 0 bases removed from V and 0 bases from J, the gap between germline ends came to 11 bases. The germline gives CDR1 MNHEY, CDR2 SVGAGI. The CDR3 totals 16 residues. DNA for the CDR3: TGTGCCAGCAGTTACTCGGCAGGTGAAACTAACTATGGCTACACCTTC. Translated: CASSYSAGETNYGYTF.

The gene calls are TRBV28 and TRBJ2-7; 9 positions match TRBD2. Germline V CDR1 and CDR2: MDHEN, SYDVKM. The CDR3 has 17 residues. V was pared by 1 base and J by 3 bases, with 10 bases of the junction left unmatched. The chain's CDR3 is CASSLSTVAGDLYEQYF. In DNA form, the CDR3 reads TGTGCCAGCAGTTTATCGACCGTAGCGGGGGATCTCTACGAGCAGTACTTC.

In regard to this clone: The sample has other DNA sequences that encode this CDR3 too. The rearrangement joins TRBV3-1 (or the pseudogene TRBV3-2) to TRBJ1-4; 12 bases line up with TRBD1. Germline V gene sequence: CDR1 LGHDT, CDR2 YNNKEL (reference sequence). Trimming removed 4 bases from V and 8 bases from J; junction bases left unmatched: 5. The CDR3 is made up of 15 amino acids. The CDR3 here is CASSPTGTGGEKLFF. The CDR3 DNA is TGTGCCAGCAGCCCAACCGGGACAGGGGGCGAAAAACTGTTTTTT.

In nucleotides, the CDR3 is TGTGCCAGCAGCGTAGTTAAGGGGTTTCGCTATGGCTACACCTTC. It codes for CASSVVKGFRYGYTF. The genes are TRBV9 and TRBJ1-2; TRBD1 might be the D (5 bases). The CDR3 runs 15 residues. The V end was cut by 0 bases, the J end by 4 bases, with 13 bases between. Germline loops: CDR1 SGDLS, CDR2 YYNGEE. Using reference TRBV9 and TRBJ1-2 for the parts outside the CDR3, the full variable domain is DSGVTQTPKHLITATGQRVTLRCSPRSGDLSVYWYQQSLDQGLQFLIQYYNGEERAKGNILERFSAQQFPDLHSELNLSSLELGDSALYFCASSVVKGFRYGYTFGSGTRLTVV.

This chain links TRBV9 with TRBJ2-1, with 11 bases aligning to TRBD1. The CDR3 is 16 residues long. Germline V lookup: CDR1 SGDLS, CDR2 YYNGEE. The V segment lost 4 bases and the J segment 5 bases; nucleotides outside the gene matches: 8. The CDR3 nucleotides read TGTGCCAGCAGCCCTCGGACAGGGGGCTATCACAATGAGCAGTTCTTC. Translated, it gives CASSPRTGGYHNEQFF.

The rearrangement links TRBV7-3 to TRBJ2-1; TRBD2 matches at 16 bases. Germline V gene sequence: CDR1 SGHTA, CDR2 FQGTGA. This CDR3 spans 17 amino acids. The ends lost 5 bases at V and 8 bases at J; junction bases unmatched: 9. CDR3 residues: CASSPQGLAGGQYEQFF. The CDR3 DNA is TGTGCCAGCAGCCCCCAGGGACTAGCGGGAGGGCAGTATGAGCAGTTCTTC.